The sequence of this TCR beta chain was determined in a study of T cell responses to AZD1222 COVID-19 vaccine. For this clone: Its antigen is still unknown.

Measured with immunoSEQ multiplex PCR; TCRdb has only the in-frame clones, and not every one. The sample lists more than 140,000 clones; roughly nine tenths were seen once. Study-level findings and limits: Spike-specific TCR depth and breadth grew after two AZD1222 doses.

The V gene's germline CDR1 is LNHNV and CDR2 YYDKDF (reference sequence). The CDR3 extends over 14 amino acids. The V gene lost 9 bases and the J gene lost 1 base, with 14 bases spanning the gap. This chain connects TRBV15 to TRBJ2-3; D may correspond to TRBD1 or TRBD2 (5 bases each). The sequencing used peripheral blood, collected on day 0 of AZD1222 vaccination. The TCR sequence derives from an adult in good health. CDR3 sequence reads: CATMLGVRTDTQYF. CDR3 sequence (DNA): TGTGCCACGATGCTGGGGGTTCGCACAGATACGCAGTATTTT.